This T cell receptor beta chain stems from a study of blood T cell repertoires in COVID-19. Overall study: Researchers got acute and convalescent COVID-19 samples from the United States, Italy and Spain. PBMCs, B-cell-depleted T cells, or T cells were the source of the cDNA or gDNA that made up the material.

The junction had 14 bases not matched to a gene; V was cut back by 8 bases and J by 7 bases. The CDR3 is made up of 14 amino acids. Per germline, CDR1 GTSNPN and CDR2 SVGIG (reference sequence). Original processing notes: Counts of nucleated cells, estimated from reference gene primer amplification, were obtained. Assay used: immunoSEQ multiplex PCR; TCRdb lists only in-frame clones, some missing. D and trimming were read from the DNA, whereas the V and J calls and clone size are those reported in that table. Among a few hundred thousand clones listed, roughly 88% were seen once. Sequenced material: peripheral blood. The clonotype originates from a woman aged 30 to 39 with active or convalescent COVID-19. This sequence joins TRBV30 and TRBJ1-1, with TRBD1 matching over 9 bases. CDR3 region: CALSTGGPAGEAFF. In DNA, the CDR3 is TGTGCCCTCTCTACAGGGGGCCCTGCGGGTGAAGCTTTCTTT.